Listed below are T cell receptor beta chains from one sample, sequenced in a study of sequential checkpoint blockade in melanoma. TCRdb's table, derived via immunoSEQ multiplex PCR, lists solely in-frame clones and lacks some. In the table there are tens of thousands of clones, around 32% of which are singletons. The sample in question was tumor tissue (inferred from file names), obtained from a patient given nivolumab and ipilimumab in sequence. The receptors come from a human donor with melanoma. The CDR3 runs from the conserved cysteine through the conserved F or W. The order of the fields is clone size, J gene, D gene, V gene, CDR3 DNA, CDR3 protein. A D gene is named only where the DNA matches it firmly. Part of the rows lack a size; the others show once, few, many or a class for expanded clones.

abundance: -
j_gene: TRBJ1-2
d_gene: -
v_gene: TRBV5-1
CDR3nt: TGCGCCAGCAGCACGGATTGGACAGCCTATGGCTACACCTTC
CDR3aa: CASSTDWTAYGYTF

abundance: few
j_gene: TRBJ1-3
d_gene: -
v_gene: TRBV28
CDR3nt: TGTGCCAGCAGTTTGCCGTCCGGCGGAAACACCATATATTTT
CDR3aa: CASSLPSGGNTIYF

abundance: few
j_gene: TRBJ1-1
d_gene: -
v_gene: TRBV6-7
CDR3nt: TGTGCCAGCAGTTACGGGGGTGAAGCTTTCTTT
CDR3aa: CASSYGGEAFF

abundance: few
j_gene: TRBJ2-1
d_gene: -
v_gene: TRBV28
CDR3nt: TGTGCCAGCAGTTTGCGTGACAGACCATACAATGAGCAGTTCTTC
CDR3aa: CASSLRDRPYNEQFF

abundance: -
j_gene: TRBJ2-1
d_gene: -
v_gene: TRBV7-5
CDR3nt: TGTGCCAGCAGCTTGAGCGGGGGGGCTCTTGATGAGCAGTTCTTC
CDR3aa: CASSLSGGALDEQFF

abundance: -
j_gene: TRBJ1-6
d_gene: -
v_gene: TRBV14
CDR3nt: TGTGCCAGCAGCCAAGAGCCATACTTCTATAATTCACCCCTCCACTTT
CDR3aa: CASSQEPYFYNSPLHF

abundance: few
j_gene: TRBJ2-1
d_gene: -
v_gene: TRBV14
CDR3nt: TGTGCCAGCAGCCAAGATCTCTCAGGGACTGAGCAGTTCTTC
CDR3aa: CASSQDLSGTEQFF

abundance: -
j_gene: TRBJ1-4
d_gene: -
v_gene: TRBV12-5
CDR3nt: TGTGCTAGTGCTGTGGGAGGTAGTGAAAAACTGTTTTTT
CDR3aa: CASAVGGSEKLFF

abundance: many
j_gene: TRBJ1-4
d_gene: TRBD1
v_gene: TRBV11-3
CDR3nt: TGTGCCAGCAGCTCTAGGGGGCGGGATGAAAAACTGTTTTTT
CDR3aa: CASSSRGRDEKLFF

abundance: few
j_gene: TRBJ1-2
d_gene: TRBD1
v_gene: TRBV6-8
CDR3nt: TGTGCCATCAGGGGAGGACAGGGAGGTTCGGACTATGGCTACACCTTC
CDR3aa: CAIRGGQGGSDYGYTF

abundance: few
j_gene: TRBJ2-5
d_gene: TRBD1
v_gene: TRBV14
CDR3nt: TGTGCCAGCAGCCCGTTGGACAGGCAAGAGACCCAGTACTTC
CDR3aa: CASSPLDRQETQYF

abundance: -
j_gene: TRBJ2-4
d_gene: TRBD2
v_gene: TRBV30
CDR3nt: TGTGCCTGGAGTGTAGCGGGGGGAATAAACATTCAGTACTTC
CDR3aa: CAWSVAGGINIQYF

abundance: -
j_gene: TRBJ1-2
d_gene: -
v_gene: TRBV6-8
CDR3nt: TGTGCCAGCAGTAGAGGGGTAGAATATGGCTACACCTTC
CDR3aa: CASSRGVEYGYTF

abundance: many
j_gene: TRBJ2-5
d_gene: -
v_gene: TRBV11-3
CDR3nt: TGTGCCAGCAGCACCATCTACGACGGATACCAAGAGACCCAGTACTTC
CDR3aa: CASSTIYDGYQETQYF

abundance: -
j_gene: TRBJ2-1
d_gene: TRBD1
v_gene: TRBV6-8
CDR3nt: TGTGCCAGCAGTAAACAGGGGCGAAGTGAGCAGTTCTTC
CDR3aa: CASSKQGRSEQFF

abundance: -
j_gene: TRBJ2-7
d_gene: -
v_gene: TRBV29-1
CDR3nt: TGCAGCGGCGGGATGAGCTCCTACGAGCAGTACTTC
CDR3aa: CSGGMSSYEQYF